The TCR beta chain described here comes from a study of identical twins. One entry per CDR3 protein results from TCRdb running MiXCR on the 5' RACE reads. The data contain about 520,000 distinct CDR3 sequences, approximately 22% of them singletons. V was clipped by 2 bases and J by 6 bases, with 4 bases between them. Germline CDR1 and CDR2: SGHAT and FQNNGV. The CDR3 extends over 12 amino acids. This clonotype has a handful of counts. This same sample was also taken into another study, of T cells expressing NK-cell markers. That paper adds: Whether expanded NKG2C+ T cell clones were HCMV specific stayed uncertain.

The chain recombines TRBV11-2 with TRBJ2-2, with D unclear. What was sequenced was CD4+ T cells sorted from blood. This receptor was identified in a woman aged 18-30 years in good health. CDR3 DNA: TGTGCCAGCAGCTTAATCTCCGGGGAGCTGTTTTTT. Protein sequence: CASSLISGELFF.